The 13 T cell receptor beta chains in this list originate from one sample, sequenced in a study of cytomegalovirus exposure and HLA in healthy donors. Use of 60 Vbeta and 13 Jbeta primers characterized the PCR. TCRdb's copy holds only in-frame clones and misses some; the assay was immunoSEQ multiplex PCR. Among some 96,000 clones listed, more than 70% were seen once. Sequenced: PBMCs. These receptors were taken from an older woman in good health and CMV-seropositive.

V is TRBV27 and J is TRBJ2-1; 9 bases align to TRBD2. After removal of 6 bases from V and 4 bases from J, the junction contained 10 bases not matched to a gene. The CDR3 extends over 16 amino acids. Per germline, CDR1 MNHEY and CDR2 SMNVEV (reference sequence). CDR3: CASRRGQREVYNEQFF. The CDR3 region has the DNA TGTGCCAGCAGAAGGGGCCAGCGGGAGGTATACAATGAGCAGTTCTTC.

This chain uses TRBV13 with TRBJ2-5, with 10 bases matching TRBD2. The DNA end is more similar to TRBJ2-7, so the J call may be wrong. Germline lookup yields CDR1 PRHDT and CDR2 FYEKMQ (reference sequence). The CDR3 consists of 15 residues. Written as DNA, the CDR3 is TGTGCCAGCAGCCAACTTCCTAGCGGGAGTCACGAGCAGTACTTC. Translating gives CASSQLPSGSHEQYF.

This rearrangement joins TRBV25-1 to TRBJ2-7; possibly TRBD1 for D (5 bases). V shed 8 bases and J shed 1 base, with 9 bases lying between them. From germline, CDR1 is MGHDK and CDR2 SYGVNS. This CDR3 region has 12 residues. DNA of the CDR3: TGTGCCAGCTTCGACAGATCCTACGAGCAGTACTTC. Protein product: CASFDRSYEQYF.

V and J are TRBV28 and TRBJ2-1, with D unresolved. Trimming left V 2 bases short and J 6 bases short, with 11 bases between. Germline lookup yields CDR1 MDHEN and CDR2 SYDVKM. This CDR3 region has 14 residues. CDR3 amino acids: CASSLTVYTNEQFF. The CDR3 coding sequence is TGTGCCAGCAGTTTAACAGTGTATACCAATGAGCAGTTCTTC.

The CDR3 DNA sequence: TGTGCCAGCAGCGTACTAGCGGTGAACACCGGGGAGCTGTTTTTT. Amino acid sequence: CASSVLAVNTGELFF. The rearrangement joins TRBV9 to TRBJ2-2; 7 nucleotides line up with TRBD2. There are 15 residues in the CDR3. Trimming removed 1 base from V and 1 base from J; junction bases left unmatched: 1. Germline V gene data show CDR1 as SGDLS and CDR2 as YYNGEE.

This chain uses TRBV28 with TRBJ2-7, with 7 bases aligning to TRBD1. V gave up 8 bases and J gave up 0 bases; unmatched junction bases: 10. CDR3 length: 15 residues. The germline V gene encodes CDR1 MDHEN and CDR2 SYDVKM. In DNA, the CDR3 is TGTGCCAGCTTTACTTCGGGACAGAGCTCCTACGAGCAGTACTTC. Its translation: CASFTSGQSSYEQYF. The full variable domain, with the rest looked up from reference TRBV28 and TRBJ2-7, is DVKVTQSSRYLVKRTGEKVFLECVQDMDHENMFWYRQDPGLGLRLIYFSYDVKMKEKGDIPEGYSVSREKKERFSLILESASTNQTSMYLCASFTSGQSSYEQYFGPGTRLTVT.

This clone occurred many times. The chain uses TRBV7-2 and TRBJ2-5; no clear D gene. Germline V gives CDR1 SGHTA, CDR2 FQGNSA. V was shortened by 3 bases and J by 4 bases, with 3 bases between the two germline ends. The CDR3 runs 11 residues. Here the CDR3 DNA reads TGTGCCAGCAGCTTCTTAGAGACCCAGTACTTC. Its translation: CASSFLETQYF.

The sample holds a few counts of this clone. This sequence joins TRBV19 and TRBJ2-6; 7 bases are a match to TRBD2. V lost 4 bases and J lost 7; bases outside the gene matches: 4. The CDR3 covers 14 residues. Germline CDR1 LNHDA, CDR2 SQIVND (reference sequence). The CDR3 spells CASSSGGKANVLTF. The DNA for the CDR3 is TGTGCCAGTAGTAGCGGGGGAAAAGCCAACGTCCTGACTTTC.

This chain joins TRBV30 and TRBJ1-1, with a weak D call TRBD1 (5 bases). Per the germline V gene, CDR1 is GTSNPN and CDR2 is SVGIG (reference sequence). The V and J ends lost 4 bases and 1 base respectively, with 10 bases between them. There are 13 residues in the CDR3. DNA of the CDR3: TGTGCCTGGATTAAGGGGCGGAACACTGAAGCTTTCTTT. This codes for CAWIKGRNTEAFF. The whole variable domain, remainder taken from reference TRBV30 and TRBJ1-1, is SQTIHQWPATLVQPVGSPLSLECTVEGTSNPNLYWYRQAAGRGLQLLFYSVGIGQISSEVPQNLSASRPQDRQFILSSKKLLLSDSGFYLCAWIKGRNTEAFFGQGTRLTVV.

This clone was detected a few times. The same CDR3 can be traced to other DNA sequences in this sample. V is TRBV7-9 and J is TRBJ1-1; 8 bases match TRBD1. Germline-derived CDR1 and CDR2 are SEHNR and FQNEAQ (reference sequence). The length of the CDR3 is 12 residues. Unmatched junction bases numbered 5, after V lost 3 bases and J lost 11 bases. The CDR3 nucleotides read TGTGCCAGCAGCTTTGGACAGGGAGAGGCTTTCTTT. Its translation is CASSFGQGEAFF.

This sequence joins TRBV6-1 and TRBJ1-5; D perhaps matches TRBD1 (5 bases). This CDR3 comprises 15 residues. The germline V gene encodes CDR1 MNHNS and CDR2 SASEGT. With 2 bases removed from V and 3 bases from J, the gap between germline ends came to 11 bases. The CDR3 nucleotides read TGTGCCAGCAGTGAATACCCAGGGCCCAATCAGCCCCAGCATTTT. Its protein product is CASSEYPGPNQPQHF.

V and J are TRBV18 and TRBJ1-6; 7 bases are shared with TRBD1. Germline CDR1 is KGHSH and CDR2 is LQKENI. V gave up 5 bases and J gave up 10 bases; unmatched junction bases: 2. The CDR3 totals 12 residues. The CDR3 is CASSGQDSPLHF. The DNA for the CDR3 is TGTGCCAGCTCAGGACAGGACTCACCCCTCCACTTT.

This chain connects TRBV5-5 to TRBJ2-7; 7 bases align to TRBD2. The trim removed 0 bases at V and 4 bases at J, leaving 4 bases unmatched. Germline V CDR1 and CDR2: SGHKS, YYEKEE (reference sequence). The CDR3 consists of 14 residues. The CDR3 nucleotides read TGTGCCAGCAGCTTGGTACTAGCGTCGTACGAGCAGTACTTC. This translates into CASSLVLASYEQYF. Together with reference TRBV5-5 and TRBJ2-7, the CDR3 gives the full variable domain: DAGVTQSPTHLIKTRGQQVTLRCSPISGHKSVSWYQQVLGQGPQFIFQYYEKEERGRGNFPDRFSARQFPNYSSELNVNALLLGDSALYLCASSLVLASYEQYFGPGTRLTVT.